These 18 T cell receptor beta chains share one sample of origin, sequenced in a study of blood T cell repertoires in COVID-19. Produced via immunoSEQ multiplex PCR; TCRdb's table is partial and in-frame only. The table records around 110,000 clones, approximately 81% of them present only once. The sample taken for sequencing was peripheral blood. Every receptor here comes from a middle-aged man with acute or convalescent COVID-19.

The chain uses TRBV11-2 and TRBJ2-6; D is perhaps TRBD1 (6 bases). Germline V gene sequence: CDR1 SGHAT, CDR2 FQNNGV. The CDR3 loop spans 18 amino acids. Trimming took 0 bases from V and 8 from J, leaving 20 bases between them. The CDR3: CASSLDVGTPALTNVLTF. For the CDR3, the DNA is TGTGCCAGCAGCTTAGATGTAGGGACACCCGCCTTGACCAACGTCCTGACTTTC.

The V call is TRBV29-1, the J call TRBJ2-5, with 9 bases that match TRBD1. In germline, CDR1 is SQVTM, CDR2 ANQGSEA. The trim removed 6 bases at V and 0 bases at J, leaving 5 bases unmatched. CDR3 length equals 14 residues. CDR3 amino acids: CSVADRGHQETQYF. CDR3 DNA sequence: TGCAGCGTCGCGGACAGGGGACACCAAGAGACCCAGTACTTC.

CDR3 nucleotide sequence: TGTGCCAGCAGCTCCTGGGCCCTCTATGGCTACACCTTC. Encoded protein: CASSSWALYGYTF. The gene calls are TRBV7-8 and TRBJ1-2; D gene uncertain. Per germline, CDR1 SGHVS and CDR2 FQNEAQ. This CDR3 contains 13 residues. Trimming removed 4 bases from V and 4 bases from J, with 10 bases in between.

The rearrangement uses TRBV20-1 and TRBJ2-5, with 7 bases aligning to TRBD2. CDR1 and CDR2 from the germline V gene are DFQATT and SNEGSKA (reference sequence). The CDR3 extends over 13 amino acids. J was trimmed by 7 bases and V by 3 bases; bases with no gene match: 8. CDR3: CSASRAGVWTQYF. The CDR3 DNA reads TGCAGTGCTAGTAGGGCGGGGGTCTGGACCCAGTACTTC.

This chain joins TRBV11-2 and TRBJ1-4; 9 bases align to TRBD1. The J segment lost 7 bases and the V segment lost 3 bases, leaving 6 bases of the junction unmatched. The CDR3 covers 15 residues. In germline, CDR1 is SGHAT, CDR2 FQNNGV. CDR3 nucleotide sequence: TGTGCCAGCAGCTTTACAGGGGGCGCCACTGAAAAACTGTTTTTT. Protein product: CASSFTGGATEKLFF.

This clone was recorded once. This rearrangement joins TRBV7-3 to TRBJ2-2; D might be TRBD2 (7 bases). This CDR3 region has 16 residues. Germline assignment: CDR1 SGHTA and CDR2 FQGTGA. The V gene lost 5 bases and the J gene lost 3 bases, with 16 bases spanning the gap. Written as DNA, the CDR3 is TGTGCCAGCAGCACGGGAGGACCAGGGGACACCGGGGAGCTGTTTTTT. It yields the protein CASSTGGPGDTGELFF.

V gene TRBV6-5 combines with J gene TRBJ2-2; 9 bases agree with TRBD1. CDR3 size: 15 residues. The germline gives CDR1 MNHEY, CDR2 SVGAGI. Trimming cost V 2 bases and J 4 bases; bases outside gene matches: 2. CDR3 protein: CASSYDRGGTGELFF. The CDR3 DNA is TGTGCCAGCAGTTACGACAGGGGGGGCACCGGGGAGCTGTTTTTT.

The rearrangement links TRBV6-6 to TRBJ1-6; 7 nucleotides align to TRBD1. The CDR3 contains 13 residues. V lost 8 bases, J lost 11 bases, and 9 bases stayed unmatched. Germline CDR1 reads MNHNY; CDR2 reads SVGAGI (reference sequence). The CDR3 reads CASVKGALAPLHF. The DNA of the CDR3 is TGTGCCAGCGTCAAGGGGGCTCTGGCACCCCTCCACTTT.

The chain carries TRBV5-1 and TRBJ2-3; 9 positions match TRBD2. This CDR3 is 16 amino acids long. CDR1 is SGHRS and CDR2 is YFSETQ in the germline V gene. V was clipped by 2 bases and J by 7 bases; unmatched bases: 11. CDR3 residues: CASSFSAAGGQYTQYF. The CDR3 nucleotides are TGCGCCAGCAGCTTCTCCGCGGCGGGGGGGCAATATACGCAGTATTTT.

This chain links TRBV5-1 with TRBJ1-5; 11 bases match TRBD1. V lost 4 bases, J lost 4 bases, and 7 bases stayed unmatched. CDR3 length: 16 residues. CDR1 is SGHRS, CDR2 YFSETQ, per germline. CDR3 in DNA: TGCGCCAGCAGCAACGGGACAGGGGGATTAAATCAGCCCCAGCATTTT. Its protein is CASSNGTGGLNQPQHF.

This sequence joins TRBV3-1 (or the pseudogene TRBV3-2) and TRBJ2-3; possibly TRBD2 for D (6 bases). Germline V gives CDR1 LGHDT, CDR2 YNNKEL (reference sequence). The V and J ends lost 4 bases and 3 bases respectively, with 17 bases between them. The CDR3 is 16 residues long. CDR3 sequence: CASSPPDGLSTDTQYF. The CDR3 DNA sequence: TGTGCCAGCAGCCCTCCCGATGGACTAAGTACAGATACGCAGTATTTT.

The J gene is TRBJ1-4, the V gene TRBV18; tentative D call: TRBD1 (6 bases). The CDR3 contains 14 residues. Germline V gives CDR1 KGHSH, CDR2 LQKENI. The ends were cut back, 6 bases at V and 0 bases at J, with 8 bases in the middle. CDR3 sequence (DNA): TGTGCCAGCTCCAGGGGTGCAACTAATGAAAAACTGTTTTTT. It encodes CASSRGATNEKLFF.

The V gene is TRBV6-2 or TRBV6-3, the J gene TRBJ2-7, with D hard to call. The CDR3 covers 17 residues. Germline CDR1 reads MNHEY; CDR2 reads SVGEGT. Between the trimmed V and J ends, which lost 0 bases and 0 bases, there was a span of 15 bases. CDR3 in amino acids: CASSYSPGIWASYEQYF. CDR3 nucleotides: TGTGCCAGCAGTTACTCCCCTGGTATTTGGGCCTCCTACGAGCAGTACTTC.

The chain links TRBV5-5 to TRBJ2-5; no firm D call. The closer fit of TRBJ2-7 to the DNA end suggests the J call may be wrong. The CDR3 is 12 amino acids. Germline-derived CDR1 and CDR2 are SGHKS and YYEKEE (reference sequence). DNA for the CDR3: TGTGCCAGCAGCATTACAGCATACGAGCAGTACTTC. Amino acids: CASSITAYEQYF.

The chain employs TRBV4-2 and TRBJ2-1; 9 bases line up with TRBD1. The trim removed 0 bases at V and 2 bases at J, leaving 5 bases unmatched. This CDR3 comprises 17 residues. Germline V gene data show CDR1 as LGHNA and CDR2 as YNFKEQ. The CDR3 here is CASSQEERTGAYNEQFF. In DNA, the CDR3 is TGTGCCAGCAGCCAAGAAGAAAGGACAGGGGCCTACAATGAGCAGTTCTTC.

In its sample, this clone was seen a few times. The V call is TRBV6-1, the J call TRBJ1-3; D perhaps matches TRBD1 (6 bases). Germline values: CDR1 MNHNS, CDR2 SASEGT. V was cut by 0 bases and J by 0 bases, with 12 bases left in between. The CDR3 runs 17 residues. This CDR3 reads CASSEATAGASGNTIYF. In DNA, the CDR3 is TGTGCCAGCAGTGAAGCGACGGCGGGGGCCTCTGGAAACACCATATATTTT.

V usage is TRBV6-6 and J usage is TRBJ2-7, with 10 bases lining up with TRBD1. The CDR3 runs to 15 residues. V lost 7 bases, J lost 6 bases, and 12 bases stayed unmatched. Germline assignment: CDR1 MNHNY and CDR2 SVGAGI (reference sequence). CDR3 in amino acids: CASKALPGQGPEQYF. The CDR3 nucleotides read TGTGCCAGCAAAGCTTTACCGGGACAGGGGCCCGAGCAGTACTTC.

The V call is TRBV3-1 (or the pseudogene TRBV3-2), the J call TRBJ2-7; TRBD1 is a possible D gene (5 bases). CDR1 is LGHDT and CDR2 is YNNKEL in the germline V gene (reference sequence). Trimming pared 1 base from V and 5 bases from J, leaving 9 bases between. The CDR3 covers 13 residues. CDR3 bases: TGTGCCAGCAGCCAAGCAGGGTCCCACGAGCAGTACTTC. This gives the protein CASSQAGSHEQYF.